Reported below is one T cell receptor beta chain. The sample comes from a study of CD8 T cells in Susac syndrome. Reverse transcription used about 0.5 to 1 ug RNA and random hexamers. MiXCR, run by TCRdb on the immunoSEQ multiplex PCR reads, gives a single entry per CDR3 protein. The sample carries hundreds of thousands of distinct CDR3 sequences, about 85% recorded once. The V segment lost 6 bases and the J segment 7 bases; nucleotides outside the gene matches: 6. Germline CDR1 is SEHNR and CDR2 is FQNEAQ (reference sequence). The CDR3 length is 12 residues. The sequenced sample consisted of CD8+ T cells from PBMCs. The clonotype was recovered from a human donor with multiple sclerosis. The J gene is TRBJ2-7, the V gene TRBV7-9, with 7 bases identical to TRBD2. CDR3: CASSGTGGEQYF. CDR3 nucleotide sequence: TGTGCCAGCAGTGGGACGGGGGGAGAGCAGTACTTC. The variable domain in full, with the rest retrieved from reference TRBV7-9 and TRBJ2-7, is DTGVSQNPRHKITKRGQNVTFRCDPISEHNRLYWYRQTLGQGPEFLTYFQNEAQLEKSRLLSDRFSAERPKGSFSTLEIQRTEQGDSAMYLCASSGTGGEQYFGPGTRLTVT.